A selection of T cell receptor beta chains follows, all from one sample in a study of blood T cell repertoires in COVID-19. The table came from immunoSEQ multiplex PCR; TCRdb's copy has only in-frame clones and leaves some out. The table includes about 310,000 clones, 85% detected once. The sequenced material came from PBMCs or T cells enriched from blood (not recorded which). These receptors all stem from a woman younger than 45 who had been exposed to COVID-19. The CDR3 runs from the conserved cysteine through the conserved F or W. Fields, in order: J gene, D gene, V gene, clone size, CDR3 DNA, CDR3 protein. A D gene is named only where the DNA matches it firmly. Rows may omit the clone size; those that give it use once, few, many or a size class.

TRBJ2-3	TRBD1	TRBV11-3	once	TGTGCCAGCAGTAATCCGGGTGCGACAGGGCCAGATACGCAGTATTTT	CASSNPGATGPDTQYF
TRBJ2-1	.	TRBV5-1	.	TGCGCCAGCAGCTTGGGTCTAACTAGTGAGCAGTTCTTC	CASSLGLTSEQFF
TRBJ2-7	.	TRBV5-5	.	TGTGCCAGCAGCTTGCGCGTGGGACTTATCTACGAGCAGTACTTC	CASSLRVGLIYEQYF
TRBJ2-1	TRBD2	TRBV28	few	TGTGCCAGCAGGCTCGGGGGGAAGGATGAGCAGTTCTTC	CASRLGGKDEQFF
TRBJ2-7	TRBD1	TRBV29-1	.	TGCAGCGTTGTTGGGACAGGGCCCTACGAGCAGTACTTC	CSVVGTGPYEQYF
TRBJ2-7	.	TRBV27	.	TGTGCCAGCAGTTTATCAGGGATCGGGGACTACGAGCAGTACTTC	CASSLSGIGDYEQYF
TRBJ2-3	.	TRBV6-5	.	TGTGCCAGCAGTTACTCGGGCCTCTCGAGGGCAGATACGCAGTATTTT	CASSYSGLSRADTQYF
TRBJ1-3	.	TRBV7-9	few	TGTGCCAGCAGGCTTCACTCCCCCTCCCACTCCTCTGGAAACACCATATATTTT	CASRLHSPSHSSGNTIYF
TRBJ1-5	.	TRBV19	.	TGTGCCAGTAGTATCAGGAGGGTGAGCAATCAGCCCCAGCATTTT	CASSIRRVSNQPQHF
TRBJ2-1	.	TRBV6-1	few	TGTGCCAGCAGTGACCTAGTGAATGAGCAGTTCTTC	CASSDLVNEQFF
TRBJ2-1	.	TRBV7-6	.	TGTGCCAGCAGCCCATTCAGCGGCAAGGTTAATGAGCAGTTCTTC	CASSPFSGKVNEQFF
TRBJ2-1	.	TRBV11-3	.	TGTGCCAGCAGCTATACTAGCAATGAGCAGTTCTTC	CASSYTSNEQFF
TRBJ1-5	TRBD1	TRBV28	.	TGTGCCAGCAGTCCTCTTCGTACAGGGGACTATCAGCCCCAGCATTTT	CASSPLRTGDYQPQHF
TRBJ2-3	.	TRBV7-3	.	TGTGCCAGCAGCCCCCAGTGGGGGGGCGGCGATACGCAGTATTTT	CASSPQWGGGDTQYF
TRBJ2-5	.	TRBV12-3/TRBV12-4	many	TGTGCCAGCAGTTTGTCGCGGAAGACCCAGTACTTC	CASSLSRKTQYF
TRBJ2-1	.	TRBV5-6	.	TGTGCCAGCGGAGGTTGGGGCTCCTACAATGAGCAGTTCTTC	CASGGWGSYNEQFF
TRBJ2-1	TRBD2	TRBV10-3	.	TGTGCCGTGGGGACTAGTTTGCCCTACAATGAGCAGTTCTTC	CAVGTSLPYNEQFF
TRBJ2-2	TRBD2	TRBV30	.	TGTGCCTGGATCCAAAAGGGACTAGCGGGTTCCGGGGAGCTGTTTTTT	CAWIQKGLAGSGELFF
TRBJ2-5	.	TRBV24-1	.	TGTGCCACCAGTCACCTCGGTCAGGGGGAGACCCAGTACTTC	CATSHLGQGETQYF
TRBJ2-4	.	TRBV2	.	TGTGCCAGCAGGACGGAGGGGTTAGGCAAAAACATTCAGTACTTC	CASRTEGLGKNIQYF
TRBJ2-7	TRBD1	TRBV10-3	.	TGTGCCATCAGATCAACCGGGACAGGGAACTACGAGCAGTACTTC	CAIRSTGTGNYEQYF
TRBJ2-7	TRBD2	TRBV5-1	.	TGCGCCAGCAGCTTGACTAGCGGACCTTACGAGCAGTACTTC	CASSLTSGPYEQYF
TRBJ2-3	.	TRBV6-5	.	TGTGCCAGCAGTTACAAACGGACGCAGTATTTT	CASSYKRTQYF
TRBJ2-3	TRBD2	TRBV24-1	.	TGTGCCACCAGTGAACTAATACCGGGACTAGGATCAGATACGCAGTATTTT	CATSELIPGLGSDTQYF
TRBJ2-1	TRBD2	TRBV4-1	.	TGCGCCAGCAGCCAAGAGAGGACCGGGACTAGCGGATCAACTTCCTACAATGAGCAGTTCTTC	CASSQERTGTSGSTSYNEQFF
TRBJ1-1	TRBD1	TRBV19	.	TGTGCCAGTGAGGACAGGGGGGTAAGCACTGAAGCTTTCTTT	CASEDRGVSTEAFF
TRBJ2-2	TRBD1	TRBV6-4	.	TGTGCCAGCAGAATGGACAGGGACACCGGGGAGCTGTTTTTT	CASRMDRDTGELFF
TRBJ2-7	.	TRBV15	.	TGTGCCACCAGCACCTCGAGGGACGAGCAGTACTTC	CATSTSRDEQYF
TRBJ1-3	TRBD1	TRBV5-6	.	TGTGCCAGCAGCGCCGGACAGGGGGCATCTGGAAACACCATATATTTT	CASSAGQGASGNTIYF
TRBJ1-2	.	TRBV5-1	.	TGCGCCAGCAGCCCCAAGCCTGCGGGTGGCTACACCTTC	CASSPKPAGGYTF
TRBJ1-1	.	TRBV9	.	TGTGCCAGCAGCGTTCTGGACACATCGTTGAACACTGAAGCTTTCTTT	CASSVLDTSLNTEAFF
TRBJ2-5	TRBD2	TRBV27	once	TGTGCCAGCAGTTCGGGGGGGGTCTTTCAAGAGACCCAGTACTTC	CASSSGGVFQETQYF
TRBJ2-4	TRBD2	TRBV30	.	TGTGCCTGGACTAGCGGGAGGGGAAACATTCAGTACTTC	CAWTSGRGNIQYF
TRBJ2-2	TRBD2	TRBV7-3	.	TGTGCCAGCAGCCTGGGACTAGCGGAAACCGGGGAGCTGTTTTTT	CASSLGLAETGELFF
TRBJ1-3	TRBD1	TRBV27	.	TGTGCCAGCAGTCCGACAGGGGACGAAAACACCATATATTTT	CASSPTGDENTIYF
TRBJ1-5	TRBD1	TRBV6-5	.	TGTGCCACCCGGAATGGACAGGGACGCAATCAGCCCCAGCATTTT	CATRNGQGRNQPQHF
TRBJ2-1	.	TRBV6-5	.	TGTGCCAGCGGGAGTAGCCTGAGCTCCTACAATGAGCAGTTCTTC	CASGSSLSSYNEQFF
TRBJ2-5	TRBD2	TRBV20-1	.	TGCAGTGCTAGTCCCCAACTAGCGGTCCTCCAAGAGACCCAGTACTTC	CSASPQLAVLQETQYF
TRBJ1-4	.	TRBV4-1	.	TGCGCCAGCAGCTTCAATGCGGGGATTAATGAAAAACTGTTTTTT	CASSFNAGINEKLFF
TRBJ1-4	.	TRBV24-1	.	TGTGCCACCAGTGAGGGCGGGATGAGTGAAAAACTGTTTTTT	CATSEGGMSEKLFF
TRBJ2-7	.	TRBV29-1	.	TGCAGCGTTGAATTTGCCAGGGGTTACGAGCAGTACTTC	CSVEFARGYEQYF
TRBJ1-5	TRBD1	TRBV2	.	TGTGCCAGCAGCCGGGACAGGGGTACGGGTCAGCCCCAGCATTTT	CASSRDRGTGQPQHF
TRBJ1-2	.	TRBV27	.	TGTGCCAGCAGTTCTATACCACCCAGGGTATCCAGCTACACCTTC	CASSSIPPRVSSYTF
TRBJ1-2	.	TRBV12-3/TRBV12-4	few	TGTGCCAGCAGCCCCGGGGGGACGCCGAAGACCTTC	CASSPGGTPKTF
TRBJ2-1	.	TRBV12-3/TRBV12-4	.	TGTGCCAGCAGTATAAAGGGGAATGAGCAGTTCTTC	CASSIKGNEQFF
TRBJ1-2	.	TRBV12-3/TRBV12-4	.	TGTGCCAGCACCGGGGGGGGTTATGGCTACACCTTC	CASTGGGYGYTF
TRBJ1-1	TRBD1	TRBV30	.	TGTGCCTGGAGTTACCGGGACAGGGGGCCGAACACTGAAGCTTTCTTT	CAWSYRDRGPNTEAFF
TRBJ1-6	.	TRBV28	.	TGTGCCAGCAGTTTTGAGAATTCACCCCTCCACTTT	CASSFENSPLHF
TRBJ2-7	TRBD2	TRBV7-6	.	TGTGCCAGCACCCCAGCGGGAGGCAGGAAAGACGAGCAGTACTTC	CASTPAGGRKDEQYF
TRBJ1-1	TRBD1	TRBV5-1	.	TGCGCCAGCAGCCGGGACAGGGAGGGAGGTGAAGCTTTCTTT	CASSRDREGGEAFF
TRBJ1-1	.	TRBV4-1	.	TGCGCCAGCAGCCGACAGGCGAACCTGAACACTGAAGCTTTCTTT	CASSRQANLNTEAFF
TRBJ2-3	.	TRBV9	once	TGTGCCAGCAGCGCCGCTGACAGGACAAATACGCAGTATTTT	CASSAADRTNTQYF